This T cell receptor (beta chain) was captured in a study of technical replicates of blood from several donors. Looked up from germline, CDR1 is SNHLY and CDR2 is FYNNEI. The V end lost 2 bases, the J end lost 0 bases, and 10 bases lay between the germline ends. This CDR3 contains 15 residues. Clones were read by immunoSEQ multiplex PCR, and TCRdb kept only the in-frame ones, dropping some. The sample yields about 73,000 clones, roughly nine tenths seen once. V is TRBV2 and J is TRBJ1-2; a possible D gene is TRBD1 (5 bases). Sequencing was done on a sample of PBMCs. The receptor was derived from a human donor in good health. Some clones in this sample may be carry-over from other donors' samples. CDR3 region: CASSEWQDTNYGYTF. DNA of the CDR3: TGTGCCAGCAGTGAATGGCAGGACACTAACTATGGCTACACCTTC.